These 5 T cell receptor beta chains originate from one sample sequenced in a study of follicular helper T cells after annual influenza vaccination. Regarding time point: 2015-2016 season, 7 days after influenza vaccination. TCRdb keeps only in-frame clones here, not all; method: immunoSEQ multiplex PCR. The sample holds approximately 1,300 clones, approximately 61% seen once. The sequenced sample was CXCR5+ CD38+ circulating T follicular helper cells from blood, obtained 7 days after influenza vaccination. Subset noted: circulating Tfh, non-naive CD4+CXCR5+PD-1+ (ICOS+CD38+ or ICOS-CD38-). Receptors were obtained from an adult who received the influenza vaccine.

The genes are TRBV7-8 and TRBJ2-2; D gene unclear. Trimming stripped 2 bases from V and 6 bases from J, with 13 bases between. CDR3 length: 15 amino acids. Germline CDR1 reads SGHVS; CDR2 reads FQNEAQ. The CDR3: CASSLLSVSAGELFF. The CDR3 DNA follows: TGTGCCAGCAGCTTACTCTCAGTCTCCGCCGGGGAGCTGTTTTTT.

The V call is TRBV5-4, the J call TRBJ2-1, with 8 positions matching TRBD2. With V trimmed by 4 bases and J by 2 bases, 5 bases remained unmatched. Germline V gives CDR1 SGHNT, CDR2 YYREEE (reference sequence). CDR3 size: 15 residues. The CDR3 loop reads CASSETSGPYNEQFF. The CDR3 DNA follows: TGTGCCAGCAGCGAAACTAGCGGACCCTACAATGAGCAGTTCTTC.

The chain links TRBV28 to TRBJ1-5; no definite D call. Germline CDR1 and CDR2: MDHEN and SYDVKM. The CDR3 has 15 amino acids. Deletions cut 3 bases from V and 0 bases from J, with 9 bases between. The CDR3 region is CASSFHSVSNQPQHF. CDR3 DNA: TGTGCCAGCAGTTTCCACAGCGTTAGCAATCAGCCCCAGCATTTT.

In the case of this clone: At the DNA level, this CDR3 is encoded by other sequences in the same sample as well. CDR3 loop: CASSRGEQETQYF. As DNA, the CDR3 is TGTGCCAGCTCACGCGGGGAACAAGAGACCCAGTACTTC. The genes are TRBV18 and TRBJ2-5; D possibly corresponds to TRBD2 (6 bases). CDR1 is KGHSH and CDR2 is LQKENI in the germline V gene. This CDR3 comprises 13 residues. V was clipped by 4 bases and J by 2 bases, with 8 bases between them.

The rearrangement links TRBV5-6 to TRBJ2-1; 12 bases are a match to TRBD1. There are 17 residues in the CDR3. Per germline, CDR1 SGHDT and CDR2 YYEEEE. V gave up 4 bases and J gave up 7 bases; unmatched junction bases: 12. CDR3 nucleotides: TGTGCCAGCAGCGAGGGACAGGGGGCGCTTAGGGCGAATGAGCAGTTCTTC. Protein: CASSEGQGALRANEQFF.